The clone carrying this TCR beta chain was counted ten times or more. This CDR3 is 16 amino acids long. Trimming at V came to 0 bases and at J to 0 bases, leaving 5 bases not matched to a gene. Per germline, CDR1 DFQATT and CDR2 SNEGSKA (reference sequence). Each sample yielded at least 7 million isolated PBMCs. The data stem from a study of blood T cells in healthy people across ages. Sample-barcoded 5' priming and a J-beta primer mix drove a second PCR of about 6 to 12 cycles. TCRdb recomputed calls from the 5' RACE reads with MiXCR, one row per CDR3 protein. The table lists hundreds of thousands of distinct CDR3 sequences, roughly 44% of them singletons.

The sample consisted of blood. The clonotype comes from a man aged 55 to 69 in good health. The chain employs TRBV20-1 and TRBJ2-5; the match to TRBD2 covers 9 bases. The DNA of the CDR3 is TGCAGTGCTAGAGATCAAGCGGGGGGTAACCAAGAGACCCAGTACTTC. This translates into CSARDQAGGNQETQYF.